This T cell receptor beta chain stems from a study of tumor-infiltrating lymphocytes in primary liver carcinoma. Extraction also yielded germline DNA, while blood RNA was obtained from unsorted whole blood. Patients were chronically HBV-infected and treatment-naive. There are 15 residues in the CDR3. CDR1 is SQVTM, CDR2 ANQGSEA, per germline. Trimming removed 6 bases from V and 3 bases from J; junction bases left unmatched: 13. TCR beta cDNA came from about 450 ng total RNA, primed with a constant-region primer. Generation of the TCR beta libraries relied on three nested multiplex PCR rounds using slightly modified ARM-PCR. TRBV1-TRBV30 forward and Cbeta reverse primers drove the first two roughly 10-cycle rounds. Via MiXCR, TCRdb re-called the multiplex PCR reads, giving one row per CDR3 protein. The data contain over 250,000 distinct CDR3 sequences, roughly three fifths of them singletons. Broader study findings: Relative to blood, tumors carried a significantly larger fraction of the repertoire in their top 250 clones (p = 0.039).

Comment on this clonotype: What it binds is unknown.

Sequenced input: peripheral blood. V and J are TRBV29-1 and TRBJ1-2; 7 bases map to TRBD1. The receptor comes from a woman aged 25 to 45 with primary liver carcinoma and hepatitis B virus infection. CDR3 sequence reads: CSVLDRQGGDYGYTF. The CDR3, as DNA: TGCAGCGTCTTAGATAGACAGGGTGGTGACTATGGCTACACCTTC.